The 26 T cell receptor beta chains below were found in one sample sequenced in a study of blood T cells in healthy people across ages. The use of a sample-barcoded 5' primer and a J-beta primer mix characterized a second PCR of about 7 to 12 cycles. TCRdb fed the 5' RACE reads into MiXCR, producing one record per CDR3 protein. The sample yields fewer than 1.5 million distinct CDR3 sequences, 42% seen once. Specimen: blood. These receptors were obtained from a woman aged 18-35 years in good health.

The CDR3 sequence is CASSLVERGSTQYF. The CDR3 DNA reads TGCGCCAGCAGCTTGGTCGAGAGGGGAAGTACGCAGTATTTT. The chain carries TRBV5-1 and TRBJ2-3; D tentatively fits TRBD1 or TRBD2 (5 bases each). Germline V CDR1 and CDR2: SGHRS, YFSETQ. V was shortened by 0 bases and J by 8 bases, with 13 bases between the two germline ends. The CDR3 has 14 residues.

The chain is built from TRBV5-1 and TRBJ1-1; TRBD1 matches 9 bases. V was pared by 4 bases and J by 7 bases, with 14 bases of the junction left unmatched. The CDR3 contains 16 residues. Germline CDR1 reads SGHRS; CDR2 reads YFSETQ. For the CDR3, the DNA is TGCGCCAGCAGCCCCAATACAGGGGGCGGAGTACTTGAAGCTTTCTTT. It yields the protein CASSPNTGGGVLEAFF.

As regards this clonotype: A much larger clonotype is one base distant, so this may be a read error. The J gene is TRBJ2-3, the V gene TRBV6-5; D remains unclear. The V end lost 2 bases, the J end lost 2 bases, and 5 bases lay between the germline ends. The CDR3 covers 13 residues. Germline values: CDR1 MNHEY, CDR2 SVGAGI. The CDR3 sequence: CASSYAPTDTQYF. CDR3 DNA sequence: TGTGCCAGCAGTTACGCCCCCACAGATACGCAGTATTTT.

This chain uses TRBV5-1 with TRBJ1-2; maybe TRBD1 (6 bases). V gave up 3 bases and J gave up 7 bases, with 19 bases separating them. The CDR3 loop spans 15 amino acids. Germline CDR1 SGHRS, CDR2 YFSETQ. Here the CDR3 reads CASSWTDGGGIGYTF. In DNA form, the CDR3 reads TGCGCCAGCAGCTGGACAGACGGAGGAGGCATTGGCTACACCTTC.

The chain links TRBV3-1 to TRBJ2-3; 10 bases agree with TRBD2. Germline V lookup: CDR1 LGHDT, CDR2 YNNKEL (reference sequence). V dropped 4 bases and J dropped 5; count of bases not matched to a gene: 12. This CDR3 region has 17 residues. CDR3 protein: CASSPWILAGAVDTQYF. CDR3 DNA: TGTGCCAGCAGCCCTTGGATCCTAGCGGGAGCAGTAGATACGCAGTATTTT.

This clonotype was counted only a few times. The chain has TRBV15 and TRBJ2-3; D may be TRBD2 (6 bases). Trimming shortened V by 8 bases and J by 0 bases, and 12 bases separated the two germline ends. The CDR3 has 14 residues. Germline V gene sequence: CDR1 LNHNV, CDR2 YYDKDF (reference sequence). The CDR3 loop is CATQRDSSTDTQYF. Here the CDR3 DNA reads TGTGCCACCCAACGGGACTCAAGCACAGATACGCAGTATTTT.

CDR3 DNA sequence: TGTGCCAGCAGTTCCTCCCGGGACAGTGAAAAACTGTTTTTT. This translates into CASSSSRDSEKLFF. The chain is built from TRBV12-3 or TRBV12-4 and TRBJ1-4; TRBD1 aligns across 7 bases. The CDR3 runs 14 residues. V lost 4 bases and J lost 7; bases outside the gene matches: 6.

The J gene is TRBJ1-6, the V gene TRBV29-1, with a possible D match to TRBD1 (6 bases). CDR3 length equals 13 residues. V lost 6 bases to trimming and J lost 7 bases, with 13 bases between them. Germline assignment: CDR1 SQVTM and CDR2 ANQGSEA. The CDR3, as DNA: TGCAGCGTCACGACAGGAGGGAATTCACCCCTCCACTTT. It codes for CSVTTGGNSPLHF.

The rearrangement joins TRBV7-3 to TRBJ1-2; D might be TRBD1 (6 bases). The V and J ends lost 1 base and 4 bases respectively, with 13 bases between them. Looked up from germline, CDR1 is SGHTA and CDR2 is FQGTGA. The CDR3 sequence is 15 residues long. CDR3 bases: TGTGCCAGCAGCTTAATGACGGGACAAGGCTATGGCTACACCTTC. It translates to CASSLMTGQGYGYTF.

This clonotype was counted once. The rearrangement joins TRBV12-3 or TRBV12-4 to TRBJ2-2, with TRBD2 identical over 10 bases. Losses at the gene ends were 0 bases for V and 6 bases for J; bases not matched to a gene: 4. This CDR3 region has 16 residues. The CDR3 DNA reads TGTGCCAGCAGTTTAGCGGCGGGACTAGCGTCCGGGGAGCTGTTTTTT. It encodes CASSLAAGLASGELFF.

This clonotype has only a few counts. The genes are TRBV28 and TRBJ2-5; 7 bases line up with TRBD2. Germline trimming cut 6 bases from V and 5 bases from J; bases unmatched to any gene: 3. CDR3 length: 12 residues. Germline lookup yields CDR1 MDHEN and CDR2 SYDVKM. The CDR3 loop is CASRLGGETQYF. For the CDR3, the DNA is TGTGCCAGCAGGCTGGGGGGGGAGACCCAGTACTTC.

This chain links TRBV7-2 with TRBJ1-2; TRBD1 matches at 9 bases. V was clipped by 6 bases and J by 4 bases; unmatched bases: 6. There are 14 residues in the CDR3. From germline, CDR1 is SGHTA and CDR2 FQGNSA. CDR3 coding DNA: TGTGCCAGCAGAACAGGGGGCGCAGGCTATGGCTACACCTTC. Translation: CASRTGGAGYGYTF.

In this sample, this clonotype turned up a few times. V is TRBV3-1 and J is TRBJ2-3; 7 positions agree with TRBD1. V trimming: 0 bases; J trimming: 6 bases; junction bases outside the gene matches: 9. CDR3 size: 16 residues. Germline CDR1 reads LGHDT; CDR2 reads YNNKEL (reference sequence). The CDR3 spells CASSQDRDSRGDTQYF. The CDR3 DNA follows: TGTGCCAGCAGCCAAGATCGGGACAGTCGGGGCGATACGCAGTATTTT.

This clonotype was seen only a few times. This CDR3 is CASSSLNSYEQYF. The DNA for the CDR3 is TGTGCCAGCAGTTCACTAAACTCCTACGAGCAGTACTTC. The rearrangement joins TRBV28 to TRBJ2-7, with D unclear. The CDR3 contains 13 residues. CDR1 is MDHEN and CDR2 is SYDVKM in the germline V gene. Between the trimmed V and J ends, which lost 4 bases and 0 bases, there was a span of 7 bases.

In this sample, this clonotype turned up a few times. V usage is TRBV2 and J usage is TRBJ2-1; 9 bases align to TRBD1. Trimming at V came to 10 bases and at J to 7 bases, leaving 11 bases not matched to a gene. The CDR3 has 14 amino acids. Germline values: CDR1 SNHLY, CDR2 FYNNEI. The CDR3 spells CATNHLGQGNEQFF. The CDR3 coding sequence is TGTGCCACCAATCACTTGGGACAGGGTAATGAGCAGTTCTTC.

The genes are TRBV12-3 or TRBV12-4 and TRBJ2-1, with 9 bases identical to TRBD2. The trim removed 7 bases at V and 2 bases at J, leaving 3 bases unmatched. CDR3 size: 14 residues. CDR3 sequence (DNA): TGTGCCAGCAAGCGGGAGGAGCCCTACAATGAGCAGTTCTTC. This sequence encodes CASKREEPYNEQFF.

This chain uses TRBV7-3 with TRBJ2-3; D remains unclear. This CDR3 has 16 residues. The germline V gene encodes CDR1 SGHTA and CDR2 FQGTGA. With 2 bases removed from V and 2 bases from J, the gap between germline ends came to 14 bases. The chain's CDR3 is CASSLGVGMDTDTQYF. CDR3 DNA: TGTGCCAGCAGCTTAGGGGTTGGGATGGACACAGATACGCAGTATTTT.

The chain employs TRBV11-2 and TRBJ2-1; D possibly corresponds to TRBD2 (6 bases). Germline V gene lookup returns CDR1 SGHAT and CDR2 FQNNGV. The V and J ends lost 4 bases and 9 bases respectively, with 22 bases between them. This CDR3 contains 16 residues. CDR3 region: CASSSTHRERGGEQFF. DNA of the CDR3: TGTGCCAGCAGCTCAACGCACCGGGAGAGGGGAGGTGAGCAGTTCTTC.

This chain uses TRBV19 with TRBJ2-3; possible D gene TRBD2, 5 bases. V was cut by 10 bases and J by 3 bases, with 20 bases left in between. CDR3 length: 15 residues. Germline values: CDR1 LNHDA, CDR2 SQIVND (reference sequence). In nucleotides, the CDR3 is TGTGCCACCACATCTCGGACGGGGAGTACAGATACGCAGTATTTT. This translates into CATTSRTGSTDTQYF.

This chain links TRBV6-1 with TRBJ2-1; tentatively, D is TRBD2 (7 bases). The V end was cut by 5 bases, the J end by 6 bases, with 20 bases between. The CDR3 has 16 residues. In germline, CDR1 is MNHNS, CDR2 SASEGT. CDR3: CASSPRGGGPVNEQFF. In DNA, the CDR3 is TGTGCCAGCAGTCCACGAGGGGGGGGGCCCGTCAATGAGCAGTTCTTC.

The rearrangement links TRBV7-8 to TRBJ1-1; no firm D call. CDR1 and CDR2 (germline): SGHVS, FQNEAQ. The CDR3 spans 15 residues. Deletions cut 1 base from V and 0 bases from J, with 9 bases between. The CDR3 here is CASSLEAFMNTEAFF. In nucleotides, the CDR3 is TGTGCCAGCAGCTTAGAGGCGTTCATGAACACTGAAGCTTTCTTT.

In DNA, the CDR3 is TGCAGTGCTAGGAGGACTAGCGGGATGGGCACAGATACGCAGTATTTT. Protein: CSARRTSGMGTDTQYF. The rearrangement links TRBV20-1 to TRBJ2-3; 12 bases align to TRBD2. The CDR3 runs to 16 residues. CDR1 and CDR2 (germline): DFQATT, SNEGSKA (reference sequence). Trimming cost V 3 bases and J 1 base; bases outside gene matches: 5.

This chain uses TRBV28 with TRBJ2-5; 7 nucleotides match TRBD2. This CDR3 is built from 13 residues. V shed 7 bases, J shed 4 bases, and the junction held 6 bases outside the gene matches. Germline CDR1 is MDHEN and CDR2 is SYDVKM. CDR3 amino acids: CASTPGGGETQYF. The CDR3 DNA follows: TGTGCCAGCACCCCTGGGGGGGGAGAGACCCAGTACTTC.

This clonotype has only a few counts. The chain joins TRBV20-1 to TRBJ2-3, with D unresolved. V gave up 0 bases and J gave up 6 bases, with 4 bases separating them. Germline V gives CDR1 DFQATT, CDR2 SNEGSKA (reference sequence). This CDR3 is 11 amino acids long. Here the CDR3 reads CSAREMDTQYF. CDR3 sequence (DNA): TGCAGTGCTAGAGAGATGGATACGCAGTATTTT.

This clonotype has more than one count but fewer than ten. The chain recombines TRBV20-1 with TRBJ2-1, with D perhaps assigned TRBD1 or TRBD2 (5 bases each). Germline V gives CDR1 DFQATT, CDR2 SNEGSKA (reference sequence). The CDR3 consists of 15 residues. V lost 6 bases and J 6 bases, leaving 21 bases between the germline ends. DNA of the CDR3: TGCAGTGCCCCAGCCTTCGGGGCGCGAAGCAATGAGCAGTTCTTC. Residues: CSAPAFGARSNEQFF.

This chain connects TRBV4-1 to TRBJ2-1, with D perhaps TRBD2 (5 bases). The CDR3 has 16 residues. Germline V gene lookup returns CDR1 MGHRA and CDR2 YSYEKL. Trimming took 4 bases from V and 0 from J, leaving 13 bases between them. The CDR3 DNA reads TGCGCCAGCAGCCCAGGACTGATGAGCTCCTACAATGAGCAGTTCTTC. It translates to CASSPGLMSSYNEQFF.